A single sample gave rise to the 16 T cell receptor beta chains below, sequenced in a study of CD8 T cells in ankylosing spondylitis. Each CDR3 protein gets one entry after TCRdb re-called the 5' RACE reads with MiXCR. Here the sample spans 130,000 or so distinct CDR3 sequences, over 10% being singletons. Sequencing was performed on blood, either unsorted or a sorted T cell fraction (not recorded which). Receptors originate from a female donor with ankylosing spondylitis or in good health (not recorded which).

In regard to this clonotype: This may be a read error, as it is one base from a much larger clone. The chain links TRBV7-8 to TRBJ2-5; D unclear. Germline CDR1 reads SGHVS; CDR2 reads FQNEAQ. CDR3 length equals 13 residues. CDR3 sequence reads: CTSSLQYQETQYF. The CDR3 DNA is TGTACCAGCAGCTTACAGTACCAAGAGACCCAGTACTTC.

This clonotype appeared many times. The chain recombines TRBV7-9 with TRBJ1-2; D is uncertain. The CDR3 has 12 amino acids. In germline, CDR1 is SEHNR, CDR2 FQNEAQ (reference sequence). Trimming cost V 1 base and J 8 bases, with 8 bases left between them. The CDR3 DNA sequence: TGTGCCAGCAGCTTAGACCGTTGGGGCTACACCTTC. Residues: CASSLDRWGYTF.

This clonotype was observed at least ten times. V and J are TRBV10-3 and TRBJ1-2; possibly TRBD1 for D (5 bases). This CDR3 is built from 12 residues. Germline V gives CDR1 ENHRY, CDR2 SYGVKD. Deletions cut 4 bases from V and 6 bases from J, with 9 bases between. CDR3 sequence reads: CAISARGDGYTF. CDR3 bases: TGTGCCATCAGTGCAAGAGGGGATGGCTACACCTTC.

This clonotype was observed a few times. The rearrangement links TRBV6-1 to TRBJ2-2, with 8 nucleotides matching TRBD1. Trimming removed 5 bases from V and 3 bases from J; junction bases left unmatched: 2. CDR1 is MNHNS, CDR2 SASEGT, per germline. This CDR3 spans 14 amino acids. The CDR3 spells CASSPDRDTGELFF. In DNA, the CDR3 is TGTGCCAGCAGTCCGGACAGGGACACCGGGGAGCTGTTTTTT.

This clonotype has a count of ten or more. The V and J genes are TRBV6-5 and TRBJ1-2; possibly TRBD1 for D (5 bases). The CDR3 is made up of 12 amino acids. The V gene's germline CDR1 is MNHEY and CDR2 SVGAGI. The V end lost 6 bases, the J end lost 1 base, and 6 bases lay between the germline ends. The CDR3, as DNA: TGTGCCAGCAGCGACAGTAACTATGGCTACACCTTC. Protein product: CASSDSNYGYTF.

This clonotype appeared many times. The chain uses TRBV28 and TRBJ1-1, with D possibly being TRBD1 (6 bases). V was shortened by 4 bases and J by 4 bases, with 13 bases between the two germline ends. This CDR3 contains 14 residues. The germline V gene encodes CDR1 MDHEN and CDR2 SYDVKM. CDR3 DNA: TGTGCCAGCAGTTCTCAGGGGCGACGCACTGAAGCTTTCTTT. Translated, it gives CASSSQGRRTEAFF.

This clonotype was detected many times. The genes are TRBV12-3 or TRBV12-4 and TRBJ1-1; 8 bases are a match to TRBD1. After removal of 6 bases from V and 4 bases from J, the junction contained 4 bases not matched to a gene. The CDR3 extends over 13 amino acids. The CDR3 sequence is CASSLDRGTEAFF. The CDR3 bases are TGTGCCAGCAGCCTAGACAGGGGCACTGAAGCTTTCTTT.

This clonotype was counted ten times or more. CDR3 nucleotide sequence: TGTGCCAGCTCACAACTGAGAGATACGCAGTATTTT. It specifies CASSQLRDTQYF. J is TRBJ2-3 and V is TRBV18; D remains ambiguous. V gave up 4 bases and J gave up 5 bases, with 7 bases separating them. There are 12 residues in the CDR3. CDR1 and CDR2 from the germline V gene are KGHSH and LQKENI. The full variable domain, rest sourced from reference TRBV18 and TRBJ2-3, is NAGVMQNPRHLVRRRGQEARLRCSPMKGHSHVYWYRQLPEEGLKFMVYLQKENIIDESGMPKERFSAEFPKEGPSILRIQQVVRGDSAAYFCASSQLRDTQYFGPGTRLTVL.

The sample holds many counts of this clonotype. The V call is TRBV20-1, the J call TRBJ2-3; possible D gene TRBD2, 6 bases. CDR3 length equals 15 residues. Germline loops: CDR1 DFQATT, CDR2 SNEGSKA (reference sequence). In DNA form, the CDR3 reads TGCAGGCTCGGGGGAAGGGGTAGTTTAACAGATACGCAGTATTTT. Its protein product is CRLGGRGSLTDTQYF.

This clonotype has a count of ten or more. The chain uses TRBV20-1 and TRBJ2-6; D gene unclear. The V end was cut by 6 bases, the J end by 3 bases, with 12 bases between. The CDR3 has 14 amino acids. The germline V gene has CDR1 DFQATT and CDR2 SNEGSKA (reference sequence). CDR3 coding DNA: TGCAGTGCGGCCCTGGCGGATGGGGCCAACGTCCTGACTTTC. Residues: CSAALADGANVLTF.

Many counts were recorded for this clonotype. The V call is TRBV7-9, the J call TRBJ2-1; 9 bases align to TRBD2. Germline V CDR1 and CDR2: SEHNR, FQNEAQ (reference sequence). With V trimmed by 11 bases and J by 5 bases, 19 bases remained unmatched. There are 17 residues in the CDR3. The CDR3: CADNRLAAGHLDNEQFF. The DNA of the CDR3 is TGTGCCGACAACCGACTAGCGGCAGGTCATCTGGACAATGAGCAGTTCTTC.

The chain's CDR3 is CATRATSSYNEQFF. Written as DNA, the CDR3 is TGTGCCACCAGAGCGACAAGCTCCTACAATGAGCAGTTCTTC. V is TRBV2 and J is TRBJ2-1; D call uncertain. Trimming removed 10 bases at V and 0 bases at J, with 13 bases between. The CDR3 spans 14 residues. The germline V gene encodes CDR1 SNHLY and CDR2 FYNNEI.

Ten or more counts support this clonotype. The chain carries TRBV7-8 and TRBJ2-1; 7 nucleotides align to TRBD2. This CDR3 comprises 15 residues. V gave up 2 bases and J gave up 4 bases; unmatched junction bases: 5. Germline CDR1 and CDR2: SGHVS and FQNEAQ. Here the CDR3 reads CASSLTGGRYNEQFF. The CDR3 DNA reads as TGTGCCAGCAGCTTAACCGGGGGGAGGTACAATGAGCAGTTCTTC.

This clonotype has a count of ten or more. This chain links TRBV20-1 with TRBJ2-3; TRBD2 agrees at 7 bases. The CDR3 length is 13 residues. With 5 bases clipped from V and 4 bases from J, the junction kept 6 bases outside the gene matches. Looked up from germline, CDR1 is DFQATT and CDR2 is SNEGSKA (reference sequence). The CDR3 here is CSAFRRGADTQYF. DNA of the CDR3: TGCAGTGCTTTCCGTCGGGGGGCAGATACGCAGTATTTT.

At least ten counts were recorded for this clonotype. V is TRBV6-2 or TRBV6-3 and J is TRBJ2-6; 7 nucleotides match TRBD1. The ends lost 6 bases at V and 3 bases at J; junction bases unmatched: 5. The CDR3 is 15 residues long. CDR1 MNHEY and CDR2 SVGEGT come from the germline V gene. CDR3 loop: CASRKTGNGANVLTF. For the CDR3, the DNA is TGTGCCAGCAGAAAGACAGGGAATGGGGCCAACGTCCTGACTTTC.

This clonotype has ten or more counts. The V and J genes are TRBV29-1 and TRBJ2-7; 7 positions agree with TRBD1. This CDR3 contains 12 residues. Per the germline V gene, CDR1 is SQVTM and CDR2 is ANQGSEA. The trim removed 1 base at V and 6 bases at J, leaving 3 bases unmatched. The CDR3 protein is CSVEVGDSEQYF. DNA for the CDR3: TGCAGCGTTGAAGTAGGGGACAGCGAGCAGTACTTC.